This is a list of T cell receptor beta chains from one sample in a study of T cells in Graves' hyperthyroidism and ophthalmopathy. TCRdb redid the calling of the multiplex PCR reads with MiXCR, one entry per CDR3 protein. In the table there are some 440,000 distinct CDR3 sequences, about 15% of which are singletons. The sequencing input was blood. These receptors all come from a young woman with Graves' hyperthyroidism. The CDR3 runs from the conserved cysteine through the conserved F or W. D genes are given only for firm matches. Where a row states a size, it is once, few, many or the class of an expanded clone; other rows omit it.

-,TRBV12-3/TRBV12-4,many,TRBJ1-6,TGTGCCAGCAGCGTTTCCGGAGCGGCGGTTTCACCCCTCCACTTT,CASSVSGAAVSPLHF
-,TRBV20-1,many,TRBJ1-1,TGCAGTGCCTCAACTCAGATGGAGATGAACACTGAAGCTTTCTTT,CSASTQMEMNTEAFF
TRBD2,TRBV20-1,many,TRBJ2-3,TGCAGTGCAAATGGACTAGCGGGGGGGCACACAGATACGCAGTATTTT,CSANGLAGGHTDTQYF
-,TRBV28,-,TRBJ2-3,TGTGCCAGCAGTCCCCCTCGCAGGTTCAGCACAGATACGCAGTATTTT,CASSPPRRFSTDTQYF
TRBD1,TRBV5-6,few,TRBJ1-2,TGTGCCAGCAGCTTGAGGGGACAGGTTCTTGACTATGGCTACACCTTC,CASSLRGQVLDYGYTF
-,TRBV10-3,many,TRBJ1-2,TGTGCCATCAGTGACAGGGAAGCAAACTATGGCTACACCTTC,CAISDREANYGYTF
TRBD1,TRBV5-1,few,TRBJ2-7,TGCGCCAGCAGCTGGGGGACAGGTCCCTACGAGCAGTACTTC,CASSWGTGPYEQYF
-,TRBV24-1,-,TRBJ2-1,TGTGCCACCAGTGAAACAGGGACAAGAAGCTCCTACAATGAGCAGTTCTTC,CATSETGTRSSYNEQFF
-,TRBV19,few,TRBJ1-2,TGTGCCAGTTGCCTCAATGGGGCGACCGGGAATGGCTACACCTTC,CASCLNGATGNGYTF
TRBD2,TRBV6-2/TRBV6-3,many,TRBJ2-7,TGTGCCAGCAGCCCGTCTCGGGCGGGAGCGAAGGAGCAGTACTTC,CASSPSRAGAKEQYF
TRBD2,TRBV20-1,-,TRBJ2-3,TGCAGTGCTAGCTTAGGCCTAGCGGGACAAACAGATACGCAGTATTTT,CSASLGLAGQTDTQYF
-,TRBV6-1,few,TRBJ1-5,TGTGCCAGCAGTGAATTTTTTCAGCCCCAGCATTTT,CASSEFFQPQHF
TRBD2,TRBV7-2,many,TRBJ2-3,TGTGCCAGCAGCTCTAGCGGCGGTGCCGATACGCAGTATTTT,CASSSSGGADTQYF
-,TRBV9,once,TRBJ2-3,TGTGCCAGCAGCGCCAGCTCGGGGCGCACAGATACGCAGTATTTT,CASSASSGRTDTQYF
TRBD2,TRBV20-1,-,TRBJ2-7,TGCAGTGCTAGTGGGACTAGCGGGGGAAACCCCCCCTACGAGCAGTACTTC,CSASGTSGGNPPYEQYF
-,TRBV4-2,-,TRBJ2-1,TGTGCCAGCAGCCAAGAATCTGGACACCTAGGCGAGCAGTTCTTC,CASSQESGHLGEQFF
-,TRBV11-2,-,TRBJ2-4,TGTGCCAGCAGCCCATCGGTCGGGCGGGGCTCCAGGAACATTCAGTACTTC,CASSPSVGRGSRNIQYF
-,TRBV28,many,TRBJ2-7,TGTGCCAGCAGTCGGACTCAGAAGAGATACGAGCAGTACTTC,CASSRTQKRYEQYF
-,TRBV7-6,-,TRBJ2-3,TGTGCCAGCAGCATTTATCGCACAGATACGCAGTATTTT,CASSIYRTDTQYF
-,TRBV7-2,few,TRBJ1-1,TGTGCCAGCAGCTTATCGGGGGGGAACACTGAAGCTCTCTTT,CASSLSGGNTEALF
-,TRBV6-1,many,TRBJ2-7,TGTGCCAGCAGTGAAAATACCGGGGCCGCGGGTCGTTACGAGCAGTACTTC,CASSENTGAAGRYEQYF
TRBD2,TRBV28,many,TRBJ2-7,TGTGCCAGCACCACCCGGATGAGGGAGGGCCGTTACGAGCAGTACTTC,CASTTRMREGRYEQYF
-,TRBV20-1,-,TRBJ2-1,TGCAGTGCTAGTGGGCAGGGGAGCTACAATGAGCAGTTCTTC,CSASGQGSYNEQFF
TRBD2,TRBV4-2,-,TRBJ2-7,TGTGCCAGCGGACTAGCGGGAGACGGGTACGAGCAGTACTTC,CASGLAGDGYEQYF
TRBD2,TRBV27,many,TRBJ2-1,TGTGCCAGCACAGTAGCGGGAAGCCACAATGAGCAGTTCTTC,CASTVAGSHNEQFF
-,TRBV11-2,many,TRBJ1-4,TGTGCCAGCAGCCGAACGGCGGGGCGAGAGGAAAAACTGTTTTTT,CASSRTAGREEKLFF
TRBD2,TRBV11-2,many,TRBJ2-1,TGTGCCAGCAGCCCGCGGACTAGCGGGGGGGCAATGGGTCAGTTCTTC,CASSPRTSGGAMGQFF
-,TRBV6-1,few,TRBJ1-6,TGTGCCAGCAGTGAAAGTGATAATTCACCCCTCCACTTT,CASSESDNSPLHF
TRBD2,TRBV7-3,many,TRBJ2-7,TGTGCCAGCAGCTTAATGCCTAGCGGTCTCTACGAGCAGTACTTC,CASSLMPSGLYEQYF
TRBD2,TRBV7-2,-,TRBJ2-3,TGTGCCAGCAGCTTAACTAGCGGGGACACGGATACGCAGTATTTT,CASSLTSGDTDTQYF
-,TRBV12-3/TRBV12-4,many,TRBJ2-7,TGTGCCAGCCTCGGACAGCCCAACTACGAGCAGTACTTC,CASLGQPNYEQYF
TRBD1,TRBV6-2/TRBV6-3,many,TRBJ1-2,TGTGCCAGCAGATTCTCCGGGACAGCTTACTATGGCTACACCTTC,CASRFSGTAYYGYTF
-,TRBV2,many,TRBJ1-5,TGTGCCAGCAGTGATGGGGGGAGGGTGCGCAATCAGCCCCAGCATTTT,CASSDGGRVRNQPQHF
-,TRBV9,-,TRBJ2-1,TGTGCCAGCAGCGTAGTCTGGGCGGGGATTATCAATAAGCAGTTCTTC,CASSVVWAGIINKQFF
-,TRBV5-1,few,TRBJ2-5,TGCGCCAGCAGCCCGCCAATTGGGGGCCGTGGAGAGACCCAGTACTTC,CASSPPIGGRGETQYF
-,TRBV7-2,many,TRBJ2-3,TGTGCCAGCAGCGAAGGGGGGGGGGGCCCCGATACGCAGTATTTT,CASSEGGGGPDTQYF
-,TRBV19,-,TRBJ2-3,TGTGCCAGTAGTAAGTTCCTCGGCCCAGGCACAGATACGCAGTATTTT,CASSKFLGPGTDTQYF